Listed below are T cell receptor beta chains from one sample, sequenced in a study of cytomegalovirus exposure and HLA in healthy donors. Assay: immunoSEQ multiplex PCR; the TCRdb copy retains only in-frame clones and omits some. The data contain about 130,000 clones, about two thirds of them seen just once; the ten biggest clones take up roughly 2.7%. Sequenced material: PBMCs. These TCRs come from an older woman in good health and CMV-seropositive. CDR3s include the opening cysteine and the closing phenylalanine or tryptophan. The order of the fields is clone size, D gene, V gene, J gene, CDR3 DNA, CDR3 protein. The D gene is left open where the match is weak. Clone size is not always given. Where it is, it says once, few, many or a class for expanded clones.

size: few; D: -; V: TRBV7-7; J: TRBJ1-1; DNA: TGTGCTAGCAGAAGACAGGAGAACACTGAAGCTTTCTTT; CDR3: CASRRQENTEAFF
size: -; D: -; V: TRBV5-1; J: TRBJ1-1; DNA: TGCGCCGGCAGAGCGGACAGTTCGAACACTGAAGCTTTCTTT; CDR3: CAGRADSSNTEAFF
size: once; D: -; V: TRBV18; J: TRBJ1-3; DNA: TGTGCCAGCTCACCTTCTCTCGCGGGGCAGTCTGGAAACACCATATATTTT; CDR3: CASSPSLAGQSGNTIYF
size: once; D: -; V: TRBV13; J: TRBJ2-7; DNA: TGTGCCAGCAGCGCCCGGGTGAGGCCTCCGGAGCAGTACTTC; CDR3: CASSARVRPPEQYF
size: few; D: TRBD1; V: TRBV25-1; J: TRBJ1-2; DNA: TGTGCCAGCAGTGGCGAGGGACAGGCAACCCCTAACTATGGCTACACCTTC; CDR3: CASSGEGQATPNYGYTF
size: -; D: -; V: TRBV20-1; J: TRBJ2-7; DNA: TGCAGTGTCGGCGGGACCGGCGAGCAGTACTTC; CDR3: CSVGGTGEQYF
size: -; D: TRBD1; V: TRBV9; J: TRBJ2-7; DNA: TGTGCCAGCAGCGGGACAGGGGGCTACGAGCAGTACTTC; CDR3: CASSGTGGYEQYF
size: -; D: -; V: TRBV18; J: TRBJ1-2; DNA: TGTGCCAGCTCACCAGGGAGTGTTGGCTACACCTTC; CDR3: CASSPGSVGYTF
size: -; D: TRBD2; V: TRBV9; J: TRBJ2-1; DNA: TGTGCCAGCAGCGTAGATAGGCGGGGGGGCCGGAATGAGCAGTTCTTC; CDR3: CASSVDRRGGRNEQFF
size: -; D: TRBD1; V: TRBV28; J: TRBJ1-2; DNA: TGTGCCAGCATCCCATCAGGGACAGGGAATGGCTACACCTTC; CDR3: CASIPSGTGNGYTF
size: -; D: -; V: TRBV9; J: TRBJ2-2; DNA: TGTGCCAGCAGCGTAGGGGGCAGGGGCACCGGGGAGCTGTTTTTT; CDR3: CASSVGGRGTGELFF
size: -; D: -; V: TRBV19; J: TRBJ1-2; DNA: TGTGCCAGTAGTCCCCTCACCCGGGACTCTTCCACCTACACCTTC; CDR3: CASSPLTRDSSTYTF
size: few; D: -; V: TRBV2; J: TRBJ1-1; DNA: TGTGCCAGCTTACAGGCCCGAAACACTGAAGCTTTCTTT; CDR3: CASLQARNTEAFF
size: few; D: TRBD1; V: TRBV28; J: TRBJ1-1; DNA: TGTGCCAGCAGTTTCTGGGGACAGGGAAGAGGTTTAAACACTGAAGCTTTCTTT; CDR3: CASSFWGQGRGLNTEAFF
size: -; D: -; V: TRBV27; J: TRBJ1-5; DNA: TGTGCCAGCAGTTCCTCTGACACGGCGGGTCAGCCCCAGCATTTT; CDR3: CASSSSDTAGQPQHF
size: -; D: TRBD2; V: TRBV6-6; J: TRBJ2-7; DNA: TGTGCCAGCAGTCGTAGCGGGGGGGGTTCCTACGAGCAGTACTTC; CDR3: CASSRSGGGSYEQYF
size: -; D: TRBD2; V: TRBV9; J: TRBJ2-3; DNA: TGTGCCAGCAGCTCACGACTAGCGGGGGTAGGGGATACGCAGTATTTT; CDR3: CASSSRLAGVGDTQYF
size: few; D: -; V: TRBV29-1; J: TRBJ2-2; DNA: TGCAGCGTTGGGACGCCAGGGATGTCCGGGGAGCTGTTTTTT; CDR3: CSVGTPGMSGELFF
size: -; D: -; V: TRBV15; J: TRBJ1-2; DNA: TGTGCCACCAGCAGAGATCGGAGGGAAACTGTCTATGGCTACACCTTC; CDR3: CATSRDRRETVYGYTF
size: -; D: TRBD2; V: TRBV7-3; J: TRBJ2-1; DNA: TGTGCCAGCAGCGGGACTAGCGGCTCCTACAATGAGCAGTTCTTC; CDR3: CASSGTSGSYNEQFF
size: -; D: -; V: TRBV5-5; J: TRBJ1-4; DNA: TGTGCCAGCAGCTTTGAAGCAGGGTCTAATGAAAAACTGTTTTTT; CDR3: CASSFEAGSNEKLFF
size: few; D: TRBD2; V: TRBV9; J: TRBJ2-5; DNA: TGTGCCAGCAGCGCAACTAGCGGGCAAGAGACCCAGTACTTC; CDR3: CASSATSGQETQYF
size: -; D: -; V: TRBV2; J: TRBJ2-2; DNA: TGTGCCACCCCAACCCCGGGGAGGGGGGAGCTGTTTTTT; CDR3: CATPTPGRGELFF
size: few; D: TRBD1; V: TRBV27; J: TRBJ1-1; DNA: TGTGCCAGCAGTTCCCTGGGGCAGGGGGACACTGAAGCTTTCTTT; CDR3: CASSSLGQGDTEAFF
size: -; D: TRBD1; V: TRBV12-5; J: TRBJ1-5; DNA: TGTGCTAGTGGCCATGGGACAGGGGATCAGCCCCAGCATTTT; CDR3: CASGHGTGDQPQHF
size: -; D: -; V: TRBV4-1; J: TRBJ1-2; DNA: TGCGCCAGCAGCCAAAGGGTTGACAGCCCGGGCTACACCTTC; CDR3: CASSQRVDSPGYTF